The 23 T cell receptor beta chains presented below share a single source sample, sequenced in a study of blood T cell repertoires in COVID-19. TCRdb's table, derived via immunoSEQ multiplex PCR, lists solely in-frame clones and lacks some. The table shows 350,000 to 500,000 clones, with around nine tenths occurring only once. The sample taken for sequencing was PBMCs or T cells enriched from blood (not recorded which). These receptors originate from a woman between 18 and 29 years old who had been exposed to COVID-19.

This clone was seen once. This chain links TRBV5-8 with TRBJ2-5; the match to TRBD1 covers 8 bases. Germline CDR1 and CDR2: SGHTS and YDEGEE. The J segment lost 1 base and the V segment lost 1 base, leaving 9 bases of the junction unmatched. CDR3 size: 17 residues. The CDR3 region has the DNA TGTGCCAGCAGCTTGTTTATGGGACAGGAGTTCCAAGAGACCCAGTACTTC. Amino acid sequence: CASSLFMGQEFQETQYF.

This clone was seen more than once but under ten times. The chain links TRBV5-4 to TRBJ2-1; 8 nucleotides align to TRBD2. Germline loops: CDR1 SGHNT, CDR2 YYREEE (reference sequence). V lost 7 bases, J lost 6 bases, and 9 bases stayed unmatched. The CDR3 is made up of 14 amino acids. DNA of the CDR3: TGTGCCAGCGCGTCAGCGGGGGCCGGCAATGAGCAGTTCTTC. This encodes CASASAGAGNEQFF. Full variable domain (remainder filled in from reference TRBV5-4 and TRBJ2-1): ETGVTQSPTHLIKTRGQQVTLRCSSQSGHNTVSWYQQALGQGPQFIFQYYREEENGRGNFPPRFSGLQFPNYSSELNVNALELDDSALYLCASASAGAGNEQFFGPGTRLTVL.

The V and J genes are TRBV6-5 and TRBJ2-1, with D possibly being TRBD2 (5 bases). V lost 4 bases to trimming and J lost 9 bases, with 13 bases between them. The germline V gene has CDR1 MNHEY and CDR2 SVGAGI. This CDR3 contains 13 residues. The CDR3 loop reads CASSFFGAGEQFF. The CDR3 coding sequence is TGTGCCAGCAGTTTTTTTGGCGCGGGTGAGCAGTTCTTC.

The V and J genes are TRBV7-7 and TRBJ2-1, with TRBD2 matching 9 bases. This CDR3 is built from 15 residues. Looked up from germline, CDR1 is SSHAT and CDR2 is FNYEAQ (reference sequence). V was clipped by 0 bases and J by 6 bases; unmatched bases: 3. As DNA, the CDR3 is TGTGCCAGCAGCTTAGCTAGCGGGAGAGGCAATGAGCAGTTCTTC. Its protein is CASSLASGRGNEQFF. The full variable domain, with the rest looked up from reference TRBV7-7 and TRBJ2-1, is GAGVSQSPRYKVTKRGQDVTLRCDPISSHATLYWYQQALGQGPEFLTYFNYEAQPDKSGLPSDRFSAERPEGSISTLTIQRTEQRDSAMYRCASSLASGRGNEQFFGPGTRLTVL.

This clone was detected a few times. V is TRBV6-5 and J is TRBJ2-7, with D tentatively TRBD1 (6 bases). V gave up 0 bases and J gave up 0 bases, with 9 bases separating them. From germline, CDR1 is MNHEY and CDR2 SVGAGI. The CDR3 length is 15 residues. The CDR3 DNA sequence: TGTGCCAGCAGTTACTCCCCGACAGGCTCCTACGAGCAGTACTTC. Its protein product is CASSYSPTGSYEQYF.

As regards this clone: A much larger clone lies a single base off, so this may be a read error. The chain carries TRBV2 and TRBJ2-2; 7 nucleotides agree with TRBD1. The CDR3 length is 13 residues. J lost 5 bases, V lost 10 bases, and 7 bases had no gene match. Looked up from germline, CDR1 is SNHLY and CDR2 is FYNNEI. The CDR3 region has the DNA TGTGCCAACAGAATACAGGGGACCGGGGAGCTGTTTTTT. Translation: CANRIQGTGELFF.

This chain joins TRBV18 and TRBJ1-5; D unclear. CDR3 length equals 16 residues. Germline values: CDR1 KGHSH, CDR2 LQKENI. V lost 0 bases to trimming and J lost 2 bases, with 11 bases between them. For the CDR3, the DNA is TGTGCCAGCTCACCACCGGGGAGGTATGGCAATCAGCCCCAGCATTTT. Translation gives CASSPPGRYGNQPQHF.

The CDR3 coding sequence is TGTGCCAGCAGCCCGCTAGCGGCTAGCACAGATACGCAGTATTTT. The encoded protein is CASSPLAASTDTQYF. V gene TRBV5-6 combines with J gene TRBJ2-3; 7 bases line up with TRBD2. CDR3 length: 15 residues. Germline CDR1 and CDR2: SGHDT and YYEEEE. J was trimmed by 0 bases and V by 4 bases; bases with no gene match: 5.

The V gene is TRBV12-3 or TRBV12-4, the J gene TRBJ2-3, with D possibly being TRBD2 (5 bases). CDR3 size: 12 residues. V was trimmed by 1 base and J by 10 bases, leaving 9 bases between them. The CDR3 sequence: CASSLDMGAQYF. Here the CDR3 DNA reads TGTGCCAGCAGTTTAGATATGGGAGCGCAGTATTTT.

The V call is TRBV28, the J call TRBJ2-3; maybe TRBD2 (6 bases). V was shortened by 4 bases and J by 0 bases, with 8 bases between the two germline ends. CDR1 MDHEN and CDR2 SYDVKM come from the germline V gene. The CDR3 spans 14 residues. As DNA, the CDR3 is TGTGCCAGCAGTTCGGGGACTAGCACAGATACGCAGTATTTT. It specifies CASSSGTSTDTQYF.

This chain uses TRBV19 with TRBJ2-1; tentative D call: TRBD2 (6 bases). The length of the CDR3 is 18 residues. Per the germline V gene, CDR1 is LNHDA and CDR2 is SQIVND (reference sequence). V dropped 8 bases and J dropped 4 bases, with 27 bases sitting between them. CDR3 DNA sequence: TGTGCCAGTGTGGGCGGGAAACGCTCGGAGGGGCTTTACAATGAGCAGTTCTTC. Translating it yields CASVGGKRSEGLYNEQFF. The complete variable domain, with remaining parts taken from reference TRBV19 and TRBJ2-1, reads DGGITQSPKYLFRKEGQNVTLSCEQNLNHDAMYWYRQDPGQGLRLIYYSQIVNDFQKGDIAEGYSVSREKKESFPLTVTSAQKNPTAFYLCASVGGKRSEGLYNEQFFGPGTRLTVL.

The chain links TRBV23-1 to TRBJ2-7, with 9 bases identical to TRBD2. Being an ORF, TRBV23-1 has a function that is uncertain. This CDR3 is 14 amino acids long. J gave up 5 bases and V 10 bases, and 12 bases lay outside the gene matches. The CDR3 nucleotides read TGCGCCATTTCAACGAGCGGGAGGACGAACGAGCAGTACTTC. Amino acid sequence: CAISTSGRTNEQYF.

This clone was seen a single time. This sequence joins TRBV5-6 and TRBJ1-2; TRBD1 aligns across 11 bases. Germline trimming cut 1 base from V and 6 bases from J; bases unmatched to any gene: 8. Germline assignment: CDR1 SGHDT and CDR2 YYEEEE. CDR3 length: 16 residues. CDR3 coding DNA: TGTGCCAGCAGCTTGAGGCGGACAGGGGGCGCAGATGGCTACACCTTC. Protein sequence: CASSLRRTGGADGYTF. The whole variable domain, remainder taken from reference TRBV5-6 and TRBJ1-2, is DAGVTQSPTHLIKTRGQQVTLRCSPKSGHDTVSWYQQALGQGPQFIFQYYEEEERQRGNFPDRFSGHQFPNYSSELNVNALLLGDSALYLCASSLRRTGGADGYTFGSGTRLTVV.

The rearrangement joins TRBV27 to TRBJ2-3, with 8 bases aligning to TRBD2. Trimming at V came to 4 bases and at J to 3 bases, leaving 12 bases not matched to a gene. Germline assignment: CDR1 MNHEY and CDR2 SMNVEV (reference sequence). CDR3 length equals 17 residues. The CDR3 reads CASSSPTGLVGTDTQYF. CDR3 nucleotide sequence: TGTGCCAGCAGTTCCCCAACGGGACTAGTCGGTACAGATACGCAGTATTTT.

The chain combines TRBV5-1 with TRBJ1-1, with D unclear. With 4 bases removed from V and 8 bases from J, the gap between germline ends came to 12 bases. There are 12 residues in the CDR3. The germline V gene encodes CDR1 SGHRS and CDR2 YFSETQ. This chain's CDR3 is CASSLSTGEAFF. The DNA of the CDR3 is TGCGCCAGCAGCCTGAGCACCGGGGAAGCTTTCTTT.

V gene TRBV5-6 combines with J gene TRBJ1-6; 8 nucleotides line up with TRBD1. Germline V CDR1 and CDR2: SGHDT, YYEEEE. The CDR3 is 15 amino acids. The ends lost 0 bases at V and 9 bases at J; junction bases unmatched: 5. CDR3: CASSLEDRAASPLHF. CDR3 coding DNA: TGTGCCAGCAGCTTGGAGGACAGGGCGGCTTCACCCCTCCACTTT.

This clone was observed a single time. The rearrangement joins TRBV2 to TRBJ1-3; D remains unclear. This CDR3 spans 15 amino acids. V dropped 8 bases and J dropped 0 bases, with 14 bases sitting between them. Germline assignment: CDR1 SNHLY and CDR2 FYNNEI. The CDR3, as DNA: TGTGCCAGCCGATCCCGCCAGGTCTCTGGAAACACCATATATTTT. Residues: CASRSRQVSGNTIYF.

The rearrangement links TRBV19 to TRBJ1-3; D unclear. This CDR3 has 16 amino acids. Trimming took 2 bases from V and 4 from J, leaving 15 bases between them. Germline V gene lookup returns CDR1 LNHDA and CDR2 SQIVND (reference sequence). CDR3 protein: CASSITSGSVGNTIYF. Written as DNA, the CDR3 is TGTGCCAGTAGTATAACTTCCGGGTCTGTAGGAAACACCATATATTTT.

The rearrangement links TRBV2 to TRBJ2-5, with TRBD1 identical over 8 bases. The CDR3 has 13 residues. Germline V gene lookup returns CDR1 SNHLY and CDR2 FYNNEI. The V segment lost 8 bases and the J segment 8 bases; nucleotides outside the gene matches: 10. The CDR3 here is CASHSTGELTQYF. DNA of the CDR3: TGTGCCAGCCATTCGACAGGGGAACTCACCCAGTACTTC.

V is TRBV7-9 and J is TRBJ2-3; a possible D gene is TRBD2 (6 bases). Germline V CDR1 and CDR2: SEHNR, FQNEAQ (reference sequence). V dropped 1 base and J dropped 6 bases, with 11 bases sitting between them. The length of the CDR3 is 14 residues. Here the CDR3 DNA reads TGTGCCAGCAGCTTAGTACGGGAGAGGGATACGCAGTATTTT. Amino acid sequence: CASSLVRERDTQYF.

This clone appeared a few times. V and J are TRBV11-2 and TRBJ2-1; D remains unclear. CDR1 SGHAT and CDR2 FQNNGV come from the germline V gene. V lost 0 bases to trimming and J lost 0 bases, with 12 bases between them. CDR3 length: 17 residues. The CDR3 sequence is CASSLDLRPGSYNEQFF. The CDR3, as DNA: TGTGCCAGCAGCTTAGATCTTCGTCCAGGCTCCTACAATGAGCAGTTCTTC.

The V gene is TRBV6-1, the J gene TRBJ1-1; tentatively, D is TRBD1 (5 bases). The germline CDR1 and CDR2 sequences are MNHNS and SASEGT. The CDR3 runs 15 residues. The germline V and J ends were trimmed by 1 base and 0 bases, with 9 bases remaining between them. DNA for the CDR3: TGTGCCAGCAGTGAAGGGGGGGGGATGAACACTGAAGCTTTCTTT. It encodes CASSEGGGMNTEAFF.

The genes are TRBV18 and TRBJ2-5, with D possibly matching TRBD1 (5 bases). The CDR3 runs to 13 residues. Germline lookup yields CDR1 KGHSH and CDR2 LQKENI. V lost 4 bases and J lost 1, with 7 bases in between. CDR3 sequence reads: CASSRTFQETQYF. The CDR3 region has the DNA TGTGCCAGCTCACGGACATTCCAAGAGACCCAGTACTTC.